Sequencing of this T cell receptor (beta chain) was carried out in a study of T cell responses to AZD1222 COVID-19 vaccine. Assay: immunoSEQ multiplex PCR; the TCRdb copy retains only in-frame clones and omits some. The sample holds some 160,000 clones; 75% to 95% are singletons and the top ten take around 4.4%. With 6 bases clipped from V and 1 base from J, the junction kept 8 bases outside the gene matches. This CDR3 comprises 15 residues. CDR1 is MNHEY and CDR2 is SMNVEV in the germline V gene (reference sequence). This clone has just one count. The chain couples TRBV27 to TRBJ2-5, with TRBD1 matching over 7 bases. The sample consisted of peripheral blood, taken on day 0 of AZD1222 vaccination. The receptor was derived from an adult in good health. The CDR3 loop is CASSRTGTAQETQYF. The DNA for the CDR3 is TGTGCCAGCAGCAGAACCGGGACAGCCCAAGAGACCCAGTACTTC.